This T cell receptor beta chain was identified during a study of shared clonotypes between healthy human individuals. TCRdb's table, derived via immunoSEQ multiplex PCR, lists solely in-frame clones and lacks some. The sample lists over 300,000 clones, roughly 91% occurring once. Trimming shortened V by 3 bases and J by 2 bases, and 15 bases separated the two germline ends. This CDR3 is 15 amino acids long. From germline, CDR1 is SGDLS and CDR2 YYNGEE. This TCR was sampled from a man in his late teens or twenties in good health. The specimen sequenced was memory CD8+ T cells sorted from blood. The subset denotes: CD45RO+ cells pooled with CCR7-negative TemRA cells. The chain links TRBV9 to TRBJ2-7; D assignment may be TRBD1 or TRBD2 (5 bases each). CDR3 in DNA: TGTGCCAGCAGCGCCGAAGGGACGGCTACCTACGAGCAGTACTTC. Amino acid sequence: CASSAEGTATYEQYF.